The rows below give T cell receptor beta chains drawn from one sample of a study of shared clonotypes between healthy human individuals. Clones were sequenced by immunoSEQ multiplex PCR, and TCRdb holds only the in-frame ones, with some missing. This table holds around 1.4 million clones, about 98.5% found once. Material: naive CD4+ T cells sorted from blood. These receptors originate from a man between 25 and 39 years old in good health. The CDR3 runs from the conserved cysteine through the conserved F or W. The D gene is left open where the match is weak. Clone size is given for some rows only: seen once, a few or many times, or a class if the clone is expanded.

j_call: TRBJ1-4; d_call: -; clone_size: once; v_call: TRBV5-4; cdr3_aa: CASSTGKGSGPRNEKLFF; cdr3_nt: TGTGCCAGCAGCACGGGAAAAGGATCCGGGCCACGGAATGAAAAACTGTTTTTT
j_call: TRBJ1-2; d_call: TRBD1; clone_size: -; v_call: TRBV28; cdr3_aa: CASSLGTGGYTF; cdr3_nt: TGTGCCAGCAGTCTAGGGACAGGGGGGTACACCTTC
j_call: TRBJ2-3; d_call: -; clone_size: -; v_call: TRBV11-2; cdr3_aa: CASSFGKVPPSTDTQYF; cdr3_nt: TGTGCCAGCAGCTTTGGGAAAGTGCCTCCTAGCACAGATACGCAGTATTTT
j_call: TRBJ2-5; d_call: -; clone_size: -; v_call: TRBV6-5; cdr3_aa: CASSTRGRETQYF; cdr3_nt: TGTGCCAGCAGTACCCGGGGGAGAGAGACCCAGTACTTC
j_call: TRBJ2-2; d_call: -; clone_size: -; v_call: TRBV19; cdr3_aa: CASSIKGEGPGELFF; cdr3_nt: TGTGCCAGTAGTATTAAGGGGGAGGGCCCCGGGGAGCTGTTTTTT
j_call: TRBJ2-5; d_call: TRBD1; clone_size: -; v_call: TRBV14; cdr3_aa: CASSRVQGFTETQYF; cdr3_nt: TGTGCCAGCAGCCGAGTACAGGGGTTTACAGAGACCCAGTACTTC
j_call: TRBJ1-1; d_call: -; clone_size: -; v_call: TRBV18; cdr3_aa: CASSSNTEAFF; cdr3_nt: TGTGCCAGCTCATCTAACACTGAAGCTTTCTTT
j_call: TRBJ2-7; d_call: TRBD2; clone_size: -; v_call: TRBV7-7; cdr3_aa: CASSQGLAGDEQYF; cdr3_nt: TGTGCCAGCAGCCAGGGACTAGCGGGAGACGAGCAGTACTTC
j_call: TRBJ1-5; d_call: -; clone_size: -; v_call: TRBV7-9; cdr3_aa: CASSLSRQPQHF; cdr3_nt: TGTGCCAGCAGCTTAAGTCGCCAGCCCCAGCATTTT
j_call: TRBJ2-7; d_call: -; clone_size: -; v_call: TRBV10-2; cdr3_aa: CASSTRGAAEQYF; cdr3_nt: TGCGCCAGCAGTACTAGGGGGGCCGCCGAGCAGTACTTC
j_call: TRBJ2-3; d_call: -; clone_size: -; v_call: TRBV7-2; cdr3_aa: CASSSSKGTQYF; cdr3_nt: TGTGCCAGCAGCTCCTCTAAGGGTACGCAGTATTTT
j_call: TRBJ1-2; d_call: -; clone_size: -; v_call: TRBV5-4; cdr3_aa: CASSPLAGGRTGYTF; cdr3_nt: TGTGCCAGCAGCCCCCTCGCCGGGGGGCGAACCGGCTACACCTTC
j_call: TRBJ2-2; d_call: TRBD2; clone_size: -; v_call: TRBV30; cdr3_aa: CASPERGGVGELFF; cdr3_nt: TGTGCCTCCCCGGAACGGGGGGGGGTCGGGGAGCTGTTTTTT
j_call: TRBJ2-2; d_call: -; clone_size: -; v_call: TRBV5-4; cdr3_aa: CASSLMGTGELFF; cdr3_nt: TGTGCCAGCAGCTTGATGGGAACCGGGGAGCTGTTTTTT
j_call: TRBJ2-1; d_call: TRBD2; clone_size: -; v_call: TRBV9; cdr3_aa: CASSVLGSGGNEQFF; cdr3_nt: TGTGCCAGCAGCGTTCTGGGGAGCGGGGGGAATGAGCAGTTCTTC
j_call: TRBJ2-1; d_call: -; clone_size: -; v_call: TRBV7-9; cdr3_aa: CASSSHSTRKGYEQFF; cdr3_nt: TGTGCCAGCAGCTCCCATTCGACAAGGAAGGGTTATGAGCAGTTCTTC
j_call: TRBJ2-7; d_call: TRBD1; clone_size: -; v_call: TRBV18; cdr3_aa: CASSLKGQGSSYEQYF; cdr3_nt: TGTGCCAGCTCGCTCAAAGGACAGGGTTCCTCCTACGAGCAGTACTTC
j_call: TRBJ2-1; d_call: -; clone_size: -; v_call: TRBV7-2; cdr3_aa: CASSLVLGTASSYNEQFF; cdr3_nt: TGTGCCAGCAGCTTAGTTTTGGGGACGGCAAGCTCCTACAATGAGCAGTTCTTC
j_call: TRBJ2-1; d_call: TRBD2; clone_size: -; v_call: TRBV5-1; cdr3_aa: CASSLGPGLAYNEQFF; cdr3_nt: TGCGCCAGCAGCTTGGGGCCGGGACTAGCGTACAATGAGCAGTTCTTC
j_call: TRBJ2-5; d_call: -; clone_size: -; v_call: TRBV5-6; cdr3_aa: CASSLGTLQETQYF; cdr3_nt: TGTGCCAGCAGCTTGGGAACGCTACAAGAGACCCAGTACTTC
j_call: TRBJ2-7; d_call: -; clone_size: -; v_call: TRBV28; cdr3_aa: CASSFSKFGTYEQYF; cdr3_nt: TGTGCCAGCAGTTTTAGCAAATTCGGGACCTACGAGCAGTACTTC
j_call: TRBJ1-3; d_call: -; clone_size: -; v_call: TRBV6-1; cdr3_aa: CASSAQSSGNTIYF; cdr3_nt: TGTGCCAGCAGTGCCCAGAGCTCTGGAAACACCATATATTTT
j_call: TRBJ1-1; d_call: -; clone_size: -; v_call: TRBV18; cdr3_aa: CASRRGGTEAFF; cdr3_nt: TGTGCCAGCAGAAGGGGGGGCACTGAAGCTTTCTTT
j_call: TRBJ2-3; d_call: TRBD2; clone_size: -; v_call: TRBV9; cdr3_aa: CASSVPLAGREGTDTQYF; cdr3_nt: TGTGCCAGCAGCGTACCACTAGCGGGACGAGAGGGCACAGATACGCAGTATTTT
j_call: TRBJ2-1; d_call: -; clone_size: -; v_call: TRBV19; cdr3_aa: CASSIRRNNEQFF; cdr3_nt: TGTGCCAGTAGTATCAGGAGAAACAATGAGCAGTTCTTC
j_call: TRBJ2-7; d_call: -; clone_size: -; v_call: TRBV28; cdr3_aa: CASSPGNPSYEQYF; cdr3_nt: TGTGCCAGCAGCCCAGGGAACCCGAGCTACGAGCAGTACTTC
j_call: TRBJ1-1; d_call: -; clone_size: -; v_call: TRBV5-1; cdr3_aa: CASSLASGLNTEAFF; cdr3_nt: TGCGCCAGCAGCTTGGCCTCCGGCCTGAACACTGAAGCTTTCTTT
j_call: TRBJ2-7; d_call: -; clone_size: -; v_call: TRBV9; cdr3_aa: CASSVGGTQPYEQYF; cdr3_nt: TGTGCCAGCAGCGTCGGAGGGACACAACCCTACGAGCAGTACTTC
j_call: TRBJ2-1; d_call: TRBD2; clone_size: -; v_call: TRBV6-1; cdr3_aa: CASSDGTRYAANDEQFF; cdr3_nt: TGTGCCAGCAGTGACGGGACTAGATATGCGGCCAACGATGAGCAGTTCTTC
j_call: TRBJ1-5; d_call: -; clone_size: -; v_call: TRBV18; cdr3_aa: CASALGGANQPQHF; cdr3_nt: TGTGCCAGCGCACTGGGCGGGGCAAATCAGCCCCAGCATTTT
j_call: TRBJ2-7; d_call: TRBD2; clone_size: -; v_call: TRBV28; cdr3_aa: CASRTRQRGTYEQYF; cdr3_nt: TGTGCCAGCAGAACCCGTCAGCGGGGGACCTACGAGCAGTACTTC
j_call: TRBJ2-1; d_call: -; clone_size: -; v_call: TRBV5-6; cdr3_aa: CASSSARGNEQFF; cdr3_nt: TGTGCCAGCAGCTCGGCACGGGGGAATGAGCAGTTCTTC
j_call: TRBJ2-1; d_call: TRBD2; clone_size: -; v_call: TRBV7-9; cdr3_aa: CASSVPRDYRGTDNEQFF; cdr3_nt: TGTGCCAGCAGCGTCCCCCGGGACTATCGCGGGACTGACAATGAGCAGTTCTTC
j_call: TRBJ1-5; d_call: -; clone_size: -; v_call: TRBV28; cdr3_aa: CASSYLFDSNQPQHF; cdr3_nt: TGTGCCAGCAGCTACCTATTTGATAGCAATCAGCCCCAGCATTTT
j_call: TRBJ2-1; d_call: TRBD2; clone_size: -; v_call: TRBV5-1; cdr3_aa: CASRQWQVSSGRDEQFF; cdr3_nt: TGCGCCAGCAGACAATGGCAAGTGTCTAGCGGGAGGGATGAGCAGTTCTTC
j_call: TRBJ2-2; d_call: -; clone_size: -; v_call: TRBV7-2; cdr3_aa: CASSLWGPDTGELFF; cdr3_nt: TGTGCCAGCAGCTTATGGGGGCCGGACACCGGGGAGCTGTTTTTT
j_call: TRBJ2-1; d_call: -; clone_size: -; v_call: TRBV18; cdr3_aa: CASSSGAGAWNEQFF; cdr3_nt: TGTGCCAGCTCAAGTGGGGCAGGGGCTTGGAATGAGCAGTTCTTC
j_call: TRBJ2-5; d_call: -; clone_size: -; v_call: TRBV28; cdr3_aa: CASSPPDSKETQYF; cdr3_nt: TGTGCCAGCAGTCCCCCGGACAGTAAAGAGACCCAGTACTTC
j_call: TRBJ2-5; d_call: -; clone_size: -; v_call: TRBV7-7; cdr3_aa: CASSLSGGAETQYF; cdr3_nt: TGTGCCAGCAGCTTATCTGGCGGTGCGGAGACCCAGTACTTC
j_call: TRBJ2-7; d_call: -; clone_size: -; v_call: TRBV11-2; cdr3_aa: CASSTMLIRRGHEQYF; cdr3_nt: TGTGCCAGCAGCACTATGCTCATAAGAAGGGGCCACGAGCAGTACTTC